Below, 14 T cell receptor beta chains from the same sample are listed, as sequenced in a study of radiotherapy plus CTLA-4 blockade in lung cancer. TCRdb's copy holds only in-frame clones and misses some; the assay was immunoSEQ multiplex PCR. Among approximately 57,000 clones listed, 70% to 85% were seen once. The source was peripheral blood, collected from a patient treated with radiotherapy plus ipilimumab. Every receptor here comes from a human donor with non-small cell lung cancer whose response to radiotherapy plus ipilimumab could not be evaluated.

J is TRBJ1-1 and V is TRBV5-4; perhaps TRBD1 as D (5 bases). V was shortened by 3 bases and J by 0 bases, with 15 bases between the two germline ends. Germline V gene data show CDR1 as SGHNT and CDR2 as YYREEE (reference sequence). The length of the CDR3 is 16 residues. CDR3 residues: CASSSGNRNLNTEAFF. CDR3 bases: TGTGCCAGCAGCTCCGGTAACAGGAATTTGAACACTGAAGCTTTCTTT.

The chain uses TRBV7-9 and TRBJ2-1; 13 bases align to TRBD2. With V trimmed by 5 bases and J by 8 bases, 6 bases remained unmatched. The CDR3 covers 15 residues. Germline CDR1 SEHNR, CDR2 FQNEAQ (reference sequence). The CDR3 DNA sequence: TGTGCCAGCAGCACTAGCGGGGGGGCGTGGGATGAGCAGTTCTTC. Its protein is CASSTSGGAWDEQFF.

The chain couples TRBV19 to TRBJ1-5; D perhaps matches TRBD1 (6 bases). In germline, CDR1 is LNHDA, CDR2 SQIVND (reference sequence). V lost 7 bases to trimming and J lost 11 bases, with 12 bases between them. The CDR3 is 11 amino acids. CDR3 sequence (DNA): TGTGCCAGTATGGGACACCCATCCCAGCATTTT. Protein: CASMGHPSQHF. Complete variable domain (other parts from reference TRBV19 and TRBJ1-5): DGGITQSPKYLFRKEGQNVTLSCEQNLNHDAMYWYRQDPGQGLRLIYYSQIVNDFQKGDIAEGYSVSREKKESFPLTVTSAQKNPTAFYLCASMGHPSQHFGDGTRLSIL.

J is TRBJ2-7 and V is TRBV6-5; the D gene is possibly TRBD1 (6 bases). The V gene's germline CDR1 is MNHEY and CDR2 SVGAGI. V lost 2 bases to trimming and J lost 7 bases, with 18 bases between them. This CDR3 has 15 amino acids. The DNA for the CDR3 is TGTGCCAGCAGTTACCGCGCCAGGGGAACTTGGGAGCAGTACTTC. Translation: CASSYRARGTWEQYF.

The chain couples TRBV14 to TRBJ2-3, with D possibly being TRBD2 (5 bases). Between the trimmed V and J ends, which lost 4 bases and 5 bases, there was a span of 7 bases. Per germline, CDR1 SGHDN and CDR2 FVKESK. This CDR3 is built from 12 residues. The CDR3 bases are TGTGCCAGCAGCCCTCGGGGAGATACGCAGTATTTT. It yields the protein CASSPRGDTQYF. Drawing the rest from reference TRBV14 and TRBJ2-3, the complete variable domain is EAGVTQFPSHSVIEKGQTVTLRCDPISGHDNLYWYRRVMGKEIKFLLHFVKESKQDESGMPNNRFLAERTGGTYSTLKVQPAELEDSGVYFCASSPRGDTQYFGPGTRLTVL.

The chain carries TRBV27 and TRBJ1-6; perhaps TRBD1 as D (5 bases). V gave up 3 bases and J gave up 7 bases, with 10 bases separating them. This CDR3 spans 14 amino acids. Germline V gene lookup returns CDR1 MNHEY and CDR2 SMNVEV (reference sequence). Here the CDR3 DNA reads TGTGCCAGCAGTTTGTGGCGGGGGAATTCACCCCTCCACTTT. It codes for CASSLWRGNSPLHF.

This rearrangement joins TRBV6-6 to TRBJ2-7; weak D call: TRBD2 (5 bases). The length of the CDR3 is 14 residues. CDR1 and CDR2 (germline): MNHNY, SVGAGI (reference sequence). V lost 0 bases and J 6 bases, leaving 12 bases between the germline ends. Here the CDR3 reads CASSYSGDTGEQYF. DNA of the CDR3: TGTGCCAGCAGTTACTCCGGGGATACGGGCGAGCAGTACTTC.

The CDR3 reads CASSEGRAATNEKLFF. The CDR3 region has the DNA TGTGCCAGCAGTGAGGGGAGGGCGGCAACTAATGAAAAACTGTTTTTT. The chain is built from TRBV2 and TRBJ1-4; D remains unclear. From germline, CDR1 is SNHLY and CDR2 FYNNEI. The CDR3 runs 16 residues. Trimming left V 3 bases short and J 0 bases short, with 11 bases between.

This clone was picked up a small number of times. The chain has TRBV5-1 and TRBJ2-7, with TRBD1 matching 9 bases. Germline V gene sequence: CDR1 SGHRS, CDR2 YFSETQ. This CDR3 has 17 amino acids. The junction had 13 bases not matched to a gene; V was cut back by 0 bases and J by 6 bases. The CDR3 DNA follows: TGCGCCAGCAGCTTGGGCGTACGGGACAGGGTCAACCTCGAGCAGTACTTC. It is translated as CASSLGVRDRVNLEQYF. The full variable domain, its missing parts supplied by reference TRBV5-1 and TRBJ2-7, is KAGVTQTPRYLIKTRGQQVTLSCSPISGHRSVSWYQQTPGQGLQFLFEYFSETQRNKGNFPGRFSGRQFSNSRSEMNVSTLELGDSALYLCASSLGVRDRVNLEQYFGPGTRLTVT.

The chain carries TRBV10-3 and TRBJ2-7; TRBD2 matches at 9 bases. The germline V gene encodes CDR1 ENHRY and CDR2 SYGVKD. Trimming removed 8 bases from V and 2 bases from J; junction bases left unmatched: 10. The CDR3 length is 15 residues. In DNA form, the CDR3 reads TGTGCCATCGCGGGGGGGAGGGGGAGTACCTACGAGCAGTACTTC. Translating gives CAIAGGRGSTYEQYF.

This clone has just a few counts. The rearrangement links TRBV5-8 to TRBJ2-3, with TRBD2 identical over 7 bases. The CDR3 is 16 amino acids. V shed 7 bases and J 2 bases; nucleotides not matched to a gene: 13. Germline CDR1 is SGHTS and CDR2 is YDEGEE. This chain's CDR3 is CASPTFQQRDTDTQYF. CDR3 nucleotide sequence: TGTGCCAGCCCCACTTTCCAGCAGCGGGACACAGATACGCAGTATTTT.

The V gene is TRBV5-1, the J gene TRBJ2-5; maybe TRBD1 (5 bases). Germline loops: CDR1 SGHRS, CDR2 YFSETQ. V was shortened by 4 bases and J by 0 bases, with 7 bases between the two germline ends. The length of the CDR3 is 13 residues. CDR3 sequence: CASSPDNQETQYF. CDR3 DNA sequence: TGCGCCAGCAGCCCGGACAACCAAGAGACCCAGTACTTC. The whole variable domain, remainder taken from reference TRBV5-1 and TRBJ2-5, is KAGVTQTPRYLIKTRGQQVTLSCSPISGHRSVSWYQQTPGQGLQFLFEYFSETQRNKGNFPGRFSGRQFSNSRSEMNVSTLELGDSALYLCASSPDNQETQYFGPGTRLLVL.

The chain recombines TRBV28 with TRBJ2-1; TRBD2 aligns across 9 bases. This CDR3 has 14 residues. In germline, CDR1 is MDHEN, CDR2 SYDVKM. Trimming at V came to 8 bases and at J to 6 bases, leaving 8 bases not matched to a gene. The chain's CDR3 is CASCSAGGPNEQFF. Here the CDR3 DNA reads TGTGCCAGCTGCTCTGCGGGAGGGCCCAATGAGCAGTTCTTC.

The V gene is TRBV11-2, the J gene TRBJ1-3; no clear D gene. The ends were cut back, 4 bases at V and 4 bases at J, with 8 bases in the middle. This CDR3 region has 13 residues. Per the germline V gene, CDR1 is SGHAT and CDR2 is FQNNGV. The CDR3 protein is CASSSPRGNTIYF. The CDR3 DNA is TGTGCCAGCAGCTCGCCTAGGGGAAACACCATATATTTT.